One and the same sample provided the 22 T cell receptor beta chains below, sequenced in a study of CD8+CD57+ T cells in acquired aplastic anemia. Genomic DNA, serving as template, underwent TCR beta VDJ and CDR3 profiling. TCRdb re-called the reads with MiXCR, one entry per CDR3 protein. The profile shows some 42,000 distinct CDR3 sequences, about two thirds of them singletons. The sample was sorted CD4+, CD8+, or CD8+CD57+ T cells (not recorded which) from PBMCs. The receptors derive from a human donor in good health, serving as a control.

The CDR3 loop is CASSVGTASTDTQYF. DNA of the CDR3: TGTGCCAGCAGCGTAGGGACAGCTAGCACAGATACGCAGTATTTT. The rearrangement joins TRBV9 to TRBJ2-3, with a tentative D call TRBD1 (6 bases). The CDR3 totals 15 residues. CDR1 and CDR2 (germline): SGDLS, YYNGEE. V shed 0 bases and J shed 0 bases, with 8 bases lying between them.

The chain recombines TRBV19 with TRBJ1-5, with D unclear. The CDR3 runs to 13 residues. V shed 5 bases and J shed 0 bases, with 5 bases lying between them. Germline V lookup: CDR1 LNHDA, CDR2 SQIVND (reference sequence). The chain's CDR3 is CASSAYSNQPQHF. In nucleotides, the CDR3 is TGTGCCAGTAGTGCCTATAGCAATCAGCCCCAGCATTTT.

This clonotype was picked up one time. The V gene is TRBV4-1, the J gene TRBJ1-4; 7 bases are shared with TRBD1. Germline V CDR1 and CDR2: MGHRA, YSYEKL. V was clipped by 6 bases and J by 2 bases; unmatched bases: 6. CDR3 length equals 15 residues. CDR3 coding DNA: TGCGCCAGCAGATATGACAGGGACACTAATGAAAAACTGTTTTTT. Translated: CASRYDRDTNEKLFF.

This clonotype has only a few counts. The V and J genes are TRBV29-1 and TRBJ2-1, with 7 nucleotides matching TRBD1. This CDR3 has 14 residues. V trimming: 3 bases; J trimming: 5 bases; junction bases outside the gene matches: 7. Germline V lookup: CDR1 SQVTM, CDR2 ANQGSEA. The CDR3 here is CSVESGTADNEQFF. CDR3 nucleotide sequence: TGCAGCGTTGAGTCTGGGACAGCCGACAATGAGCAGTTCTTC.

This clonotype has a count of ten or more. The J gene is TRBJ2-7, the V gene TRBV4-3, with 7 bases lining up with TRBD1. The CDR3 runs 17 residues. CDR1 and CDR2 from the germline V gene are LGHNA and YSLEER. Trimming took 0 bases from V and 0 from J; bases not matched to a gene: 8. This CDR3 is CASSQDPRQGRSYEQYF. The CDR3 nucleotides are TGCGCCAGCAGCCAAGACCCCCGACAGGGACGCTCCTACGAGCAGTACTTC.

This sequence joins TRBV29-1 and TRBJ2-3, with TRBD2 as a possible D gene (6 bases). Per the germline V gene, CDR1 is SQVTM and CDR2 is ANQGSEA. Deletions cut 3 bases from V and 4 bases from J, with 14 bases between. CDR3 length equals 14 residues. The CDR3 sequence: CSVDERTGADTQYF. In DNA, the CDR3 is TGCAGCGTTGATGAACGGACGGGGGCAGATACGCAGTATTTT.

The chain employs TRBV19 and TRBJ1-2; D call uncertain. V was trimmed by 4 bases and J by 2 bases, leaving 11 bases between them. The length of the CDR3 is 14 residues. Germline lookup yields CDR1 LNHDA and CDR2 SQIVND (reference sequence). CDR3 region: CASSTGIQNYGYTF. In DNA form, the CDR3 reads TGTGCCAGTAGTACGGGCATCCAAAACTATGGCTACACCTTC. The full variable domain, its missing parts supplied by reference TRBV19 and TRBJ1-2, is DGGITQSPKYLFRKEGQNVTLSCEQNLNHDAMYWYRQDPGQGLRLIYYSQIVNDFQKGDIAEGYSVSREKKESFPLTVTSAQKNPTAFYLCASSTGIQNYGYTFGSGTRLTVV.

In this sample, this clonotype turned up many times. The V call is TRBV27, the J call TRBJ1-5; D is unresolved. The CDR3 extends over 14 amino acids. V lost 0 bases to trimming and J lost 2 bases, with 5 bases between them. The germline V gene encodes CDR1 MNHEY and CDR2 SMNVEV (reference sequence). CDR3 sequence reads: CASSLSSGNQPQHF. The CDR3 region has the DNA TGTGCCAGCAGTTTATCATCAGGCAATCAGCCCCAGCATTTT.

Concerning this clonotype itself: The junction departs from germline at one end; a sequencing error may be responsible. The CDR3: CASMGQDSNRPQHF. The CDR3 DNA sequence: TGTGCCAGCATGGGACAGGATAGCAATCGGCCCCAGCATTTT. V usage is TRBV25-1 and J usage is TRBJ1-5, with 8 bases identical to TRBD1. Germline values: CDR1 MGHDK, CDR2 SYGVNS. The CDR3 length is 14 residues.

The chain is built from TRBV7-8 and TRBJ2-7; either TRBD1 or TRBD2 may supply D (6 bases each). The CDR3 spans 15 residues. CDR1 SGHVS and CDR2 FQNEAQ come from the germline V gene. Trimming took 2 bases from V and 3 from J, leaving 14 bases between them. This chain's CDR3 is CASSLSGAGHYEQYF. The CDR3 nucleotides read TGTGCCAGCAGCTTATCGGGGGCAGGGCACTACGAGCAGTACTTC.

The CDR3 region has the DNA TGCAGCGTCCTAACCCCAGGGGGCTGGAACTATGGCTACACCTTC. This gives the protein CSVLTPGGWNYGYTF. The chain has TRBV29-1 and TRBJ1-2; TRBD1 agrees at 8 bases. CDR3 length: 15 residues. Germline trimming cut 6 bases from V and 2 bases from J; bases unmatched to any gene: 11. Germline assignment: CDR1 SQVTM and CDR2 ANQGSEA.

This chain joins TRBV5-1 and TRBJ1-6; 7 nucleotides match TRBD1. This CDR3 region has 15 residues. The ends lost 4 bases at V and 5 bases at J; junction bases unmatched: 6. In germline, CDR1 is SGHRS, CDR2 YFSETQ. The CDR3 region is CASSPRTGDNSPLHF. CDR3 nucleotide sequence: TGCGCCAGCAGCCCCAGGACAGGAGATAATTCACCCCTCCACTTT.

The genes are TRBV19 and TRBJ1-2; D not resolved. The CDR3 totals 12 residues. Germline V lookup: CDR1 LNHDA, CDR2 SQIVND (reference sequence). Trimming stripped 2 bases from V and 4 bases from J, with 5 bases between. CDR3 DNA sequence: TGTGCCAGTAGTATAACGCTCTATGGCTACACCTTC. It yields the protein CASSITLYGYTF.

V is TRBV7-6 and J is TRBJ2-2; D unclear. The germline V gene encodes CDR1 SGHVS and CDR2 FNYEAQ. V gave up 1 base and J gave up 6 bases, with 3 bases separating them. This CDR3 spans 12 amino acids. CDR3 residues: CASSLDSGELFF. The CDR3 bases are TGTGCCAGCAGCTTAGATTCCGGGGAGCTGTTTTTT.

This chain connects TRBV9 to TRBJ1-5, with 8 bases matching TRBD1. The CDR3 loop spans 14 amino acids. With 5 bases clipped from V and 4 bases from J, the junction kept 5 bases outside the gene matches. CDR1 and CDR2 (germline): SGDLS, YYNGEE. Here the CDR3 reads CASSEGQVNQPQHF. The CDR3 region has the DNA TGTGCCAGCAGTGAGGGACAGGTGAATCAGCCCCAGCATTTT.

J is TRBJ1-4 and V is TRBV9; 7 nucleotides line up with TRBD1. This CDR3 has 13 residues. Germline CDR1 SGDLS, CDR2 YYNGEE. The V gene end was trimmed by 9 bases and the J gene end by 0 bases; junction bases not matched to a gene: 2. CDR3: CATGTATNEKLFF. For the CDR3, the DNA is TGTGCCACAGGGACAGCAACTAATGAAAAACTGTTTTTT.

Many counts were recorded for this clonotype. The chain couples TRBV19 to TRBJ2-1; tentatively, D is TRBD2 (6 bases). The V end was cut by 3 bases, the J end by 3 bases, with 18 bases between. Germline V gives CDR1 LNHDA, CDR2 SQIVND (reference sequence). This CDR3 has 17 residues. The CDR3 reads CASSMFSGGTFYNEQFF. The CDR3 DNA reads TGTGCCAGTAGTATGTTCTCTGGCGGGACTTTCTACAATGAGCAGTTCTTC.

The table lists this clonotype with a count of one. V is TRBV5-1 and J is TRBJ1-1, with unresolved D. CDR3 length: 13 amino acids. The germline V gene encodes CDR1 SGHRS and CDR2 YFSETQ. Trimming shortened V by 0 bases and J by 6 bases, and 9 bases separated the two germline ends. The DNA for the CDR3 is TGCGCCAGCAGCTTGGCCGCGCAGCCTGAAGCTTTCTTT. Protein sequence: CASSLAAQPEAFF. Based on the CDR3 plus reference TRBV5-1 and TRBJ1-1, the full variable domain is KAGVTQTPRYLIKTRGQQVTLSCSPISGHRSVSWYQQTPGQGLQFLFEYFSETQRNKGNFPGRFSGRQFSNSRSEMNVSTLELGDSALYLCASSLAAQPEAFFGQGTRLTVV.

In its sample, this clonotype was seen once. V is TRBV15 and J is TRBJ1-4; 7 nucleotides match TRBD1. V gave up 5 bases and J gave up 2 bases; unmatched junction bases: 8. The germline V gene has CDR1 LNHNV and CDR2 YYDKDF (reference sequence). The CDR3 covers 16 residues. The CDR3 nucleotides read TGTGCCACCAGCCCCAGGGGGGGGACGACTAATGAAAAACTGTTTTTT. Translating it yields CATSPRGGTTNEKLFF.

This clonotype has a handful of counts. The V call is TRBV10-3, the J call TRBJ2-3; 7 nucleotides align to TRBD2. The CDR3 spans 15 residues. J lost 5 bases, V lost 0 bases, and 5 bases had no gene match. Looked up from germline, CDR1 is ENHRY and CDR2 is SYGVKD. CDR3 DNA: TGTGCCATCAGTGAGTCGAACGGGGGGAGAGATACGCAGTATTTT. Encoded protein: CAISESNGGRDTQYF.

As for this clonotype: The missing conserved phenylalanine or tryptophan at the end of this CDR3 makes a read error likely. The chain carries TRBV10-2 and TRBJ2-7; D gene uncertain. V lost 0 bases, J lost 2 bases, and 8 bases lay in between. There are 14 residues in the CDR3. Germline V gene lookup returns CDR1 WSHSY and CDR2 SAAADI. CDR3 loop: CASSESPKTYEQYL. The CDR3 DNA reads TGCGCCAGCAGTGAGTCGCCCAAGACCTACGAGCAGTACCTC.

This sequence joins TRBV19 and TRBJ2-5; tentative D call: TRBD2 (6 bases). Per the germline V gene, CDR1 is LNHDA and CDR2 is SQIVND (reference sequence). The CDR3 covers 14 residues. V was shortened by 10 bases and J by 5 bases, with 20 bases between the two germline ends. CDR3 sequence (DNA): TGTGCCACCAGTATAACCGGGGGAAGTGAGACCCAGTACTTC. Amino acid sequence: CATSITGGSETQYF.